Listed here is a single T cell receptor beta chain. Its target antigen remains unknown. The sample holds no much larger clone one base away, and base qualities are not on file. The entry originates in a study of blood T cell repertoires in COVID-19 (TCRdb year 2020). Study-wide context: Collaborator samples came from the United States, Italy and Spain and covered acute and convalescent phases of COVID-19. The prospective study material was composed of cDNA or gDNA derived from T cells, B-cell-depleted T cells, or PBMCs. The dataset comprised deeply sampled blood TCRbeta repertoires from subjects exposed to, actively infected with, or recovered from COVID-19. A freely available public database, intended as a resource for researchers studying the immune response to SARS-CoV-2, is where the repertoires were released. Samples were obtained from the ongoing ImmuneRACE study (first 160 participants) and from 1,200 or so subjects provided by 6 global collaborators. A de-identified subject ID, COVID-19 status, age in years and sex were almost always included in the sample metadata. Where available, HLA class I and class II types were obtained from metadata supplied by the sample provider rather than from assay-based typing. The paper as a whole reports these results and caveats: The quantity of clinical and demographic metadata differed by source and by participant and was supplied without curation.

In the prospective study, participants were roughly 18 to 100 years old, resided in 24 geographic areas of the United States, and were enrolled through a virtual design. Cohort assignment in the prospective study relied on participant-reported clinical history from a screening survey and a study questionnaire. Mobile phlebotomists in the prospective study collected whole blood, serum and a nasopharyngeal or oropharyngeal swab from every participant. Additional blood draws and questionnaires over an approximately two-month period could optionally be provided by prospective study participants. Before DNA extraction, blood samples from the prospective study were shipped at room temperature or frozen. The CDR3 has 15 amino acids, counting the end cysteine and phenylalanine. The only DNA kept is the CDR3, 45 bases in frame from the first base. CDR1 and CDR2 (SGHAT, FQNNGV) derive from the germline V gene. V trim: 4 bases; J trim: 7 bases; unmatched bases: 9.

The immunoSEQ Assay, a bias-controlled multiplex PCR, was used to amplify TCRbeta CDR3 regions from genomic DNA. The source study handled its data this way. Within the assay, amplification of reference gene primers was used to estimate how many nucleated cells each sample contained. To quantify the absolute abundance of each unique TCRbeta CDR3 rearrangement, sequence reads were collapsed and filtered. For each sample, productive Simpson clonality was calculated as the square root of Simpson's diversity index over productive rearrangements. Here the immuneACCESS table is served through TCRdb, limited to in-frame sequences with V and J called. Missing clones are a known gap in these copies; in checked studies unresolved V genes cover under half, and the rest lacks a known reason. That table supplies the V and J calls and clone size; D and trimming were determined from the DNA. In all, the sample holds some 170,000 clones, and roughly nine tenths of those were seen once. The top ten hold about 1.2% of the sample.

The rearrangement combines TRBV11-2 with TRBJ2-1, with 8 middle bases fitting TRBD2. The TCR sequence derives from a human donor with acute COVID-19. The donor label of this sample is uncertain. The sample was PBMCs or T cells enriched from blood (not recorded which). The CDR3 sequence is CASSSTGGAANEQFF. The nucleotides read TGTGCCAGCAGCTCGACGGGAGGGGCGGCTAATGAGCAGTTCTTC.